A selection of T cell receptor beta chains follows, all from one sample in a study of memory CD4+ T cells and cytomegalovirus serostatus. Some clones are missing from TCRdb's copy, which holds only in-frame ones; the method was immunoSEQ multiplex PCR. The sample holds some 59,000 clones, 75% to 90% seen once. The sample comprised memory CD4+ T cells from blood. These receptors came from an adult in good health and CMV-seronegative. Each CDR3 is given with its conserved first and last residue. D genes are given only for firm matches. For some rows the clone size is stated as once, few or many, or as a class when expanded; others skip it.

. | TRBJ2-7 | . | TRBV5-1 | CASSPDPQQSYEQYF | TGCGCCAGCAGCCCGGACCCACAACAGTCCTACGAGCAGTACTTC
once | TRBJ1-1 | . | TRBV7-3 | CASSPRGGLEAFF | TGTGCCAGCAGCCCACGAGGGGGGCTTGAAGCTTTCTTT
. | TRBJ2-3 | . | TRBV25-1 | CASSGPFSDGTDTQYF | TGTGCCAGCAGTGGACCATTTTCAGACGGCACAGATACGCAGTATTTT
. | TRBJ2-7 | TRBD1 | TRBV2 | CASSEQGQDYEQYF | TGTGCCAGCAGTGAACAGGGACAGGACTACGAGCAGTACTTC
. | TRBJ2-3 | . | TRBV7-9 | CASSLGGLRVQSHHTQYF | TGTGCCAGCAGCTTAGGTGGACTAAGAGTCCAGTCGCACCATACGCAGTATTTT
. | TRBJ1-1 | . | TRBV28 | CASSFPGGTTNTEAFF | TGTGCCAGCAGTTTCCCTGGGGGCACCACCAACACTGAAGCTTTCTTT
. | TRBJ1-3 | . | TRBV18 | CASSPPVGGSGNTIYF | TGTGCCAGCTCACCACCGGTTGGGGGCTCTGGAAACACCATATATTTT
. | TRBJ2-3 | TRBD2 | TRBV27 | CASSPGGLTDTQYF | TGTGCCAGCAGTCCGGGGGGGCTTACAGATACGCAGTATTTT
. | TRBJ2-1 | . | TRBV6-5 | CASSYSSLRVNNEQFF | TGTGCCAGCAGTTACTCGAGCCTCAGGGTAAACAATGAGCAGTTCTTC
. | TRBJ1-2 | . | TRBV6-1 | CASSPGRGNYGYTF | TGTGCCAGCAGCCCGGGGCGGGGGAACTATGGCTACACCTTC
once | TRBJ2-3 | . | TRBV30 | CAWSVGADTQYF | TGTGCCTGGAGTGTGGGGGCAGATACGCAGTATTTT